Below are 17 T cell receptor beta chains sequenced from a single sample in a study of OX40 agonist ivuxolimab in advanced cancers. Library preparation was by the immunoSEQ multiplex PCR assay. In its TCRdb copy, this immuneACCESS table keeps in-frame sequences only and misses some clones. Where compared with another copy, unresolved V genes explain less than half of these, and the others have no known cause. The sample table shows just under 80,000 clones, and roughly 81% are seen once. Around a quarter of the sample goes to the ten largest clones. This specimen consisted of CD4+ or CD8+ T cells sorted from blood, obtained in a trial of the OX40 agonist ivuxolimab. Receptor source: an adult with an advanced solid tumor such as melanoma, head and neck, liver or kidney cancer.

The V gene is TRBV4-2, the J gene TRBJ1-4; possibly TRBD1 for D (6 bases). Germline values: CDR1 LGHNA, CDR2 YNFKEQ. V dropped 2 bases and J dropped 2 bases, with 9 bases sitting between them. The CDR3 is made up of 15 amino acids. The CDR3 here is CASSQTTGTNEKLFF. The CDR3 region has the DNA TGTGCCAGCAGCCAAACAACAGGGACTAATGAAAAACTGTTTTTT.

J is TRBJ2-3 and V is TRBV19; D is ambiguous. CDR1 LNHDA and CDR2 SQIVND come from the germline V gene (reference sequence). V was trimmed by 3 bases and J by 0 bases, leaving 7 bases between them. This CDR3 is built from 14 residues. CDR3 bases: TGTGCCAGTAGTATTGAACAGAGCACAGATACGCAGTATTTT. Translation gives CASSIEQSTDTQYF. The variable domain in full, completed from reference TRBV19 and TRBJ2-3, reads DGGITQSPKYLFRKEGQNVTLSCEQNLNHDAMYWYRQDPGQGLRLIYYSQIVNDFQKGDIAEGYSVSREKKESFPLTVTSAQKNPTAFYLCASSIEQSTDTQYFGPGTRLTVL.

The CDR3 DNA follows: TGTGCCAGCAGCTTAGCGGGACAGGGCCCCTACGAGCAGTACTTC. Its translation is CASSLAGQGPYEQYF. V and J are TRBV7-6 and TRBJ2-7; 9 bases align to TRBD1. CDR3 size: 15 residues. From germline, CDR1 is SGHVS and CDR2 FNYEAQ. V shed 0 bases and J 2 bases; nucleotides not matched to a gene: 2. The variable domain in full, completed from reference TRBV7-6 and TRBJ2-7, reads GAGVSQSPRYKVTKRGQDVALRCDPISGHVSLYWYRQALGQGPEFLTYFNYEAQQDKSGLPNDRFSAERPEGSISTLTIQRTEQRDSAMYRCASSLAGQGPYEQYFGPGTRLTVT.

CDR3 sequence reads: CASGGHYPGYTF. CDR3 coding DNA: TGTGCCAGTGGGGGACATTATCCTGGCTACACCTTC. This chain joins TRBV19 and TRBJ1-2; tentatively, D is TRBD1 (6 bases). The germline V and J ends were trimmed by 8 bases and 7 bases, with 14 bases remaining between them. There are 12 residues in the CDR3. Germline lookup yields CDR1 LNHDA and CDR2 SQIVND (reference sequence).

This chain links TRBV5-5 with TRBJ1-4; tentative D call: TRBD1 (5 bases). V was clipped by 2 bases and J by 5 bases, with 13 bases between them. The CDR3 has 15 residues. Germline CDR1 reads SGHKS; CDR2 reads YYEKEE (reference sequence). The CDR3 coding sequence is TGTGCCAGCAGCTTTTTAGGGGCCACGAATGAAAAACTGTTTTTT. Amino acid sequence: CASSFLGATNEKLFF.

This clone was seen once. The chain joins TRBV4-2 to TRBJ2-3; no reliable D call. Germline CDR1 and CDR2: LGHNA and YNFKEQ. There are 14 residues in the CDR3. The V and J ends lost 4 bases and 5 bases respectively, with 13 bases between them. The CDR3, as DNA: TGTGCCAGCAGCCCCTCGGTAGCAGGAGATACGCAGTATTTT. Protein sequence: CASSPSVAGDTQYF.

In its sample, this clone was seen once. The gene calls are TRBV15 and TRBJ2-1; 8 bases are a match to TRBD1. Per the germline V gene, CDR1 is LNHNV and CDR2 is YYDKDF (reference sequence). V gave up 9 bases and J gave up 6 bases; unmatched junction bases: 19. The CDR3 has 17 residues. Written as DNA, the CDR3 is TGTGCCACAGCAGGGGGCGAGGCAGGCCTAATCCTCAATGAGCAGTTCTTC. Encoded protein: CATAGGEAGLILNEQFF.

The chain joins TRBV4-1 to TRBJ2-5; D not resolved. Germline CDR1 reads MGHRA; CDR2 reads YSYEKL. V was cut by 0 bases and J by 4 bases, with 9 bases left in between. CDR3 length equals 14 residues. CDR3 region: CASSQDEGRETQYF. CDR3 DNA: TGCGCCAGCAGCCAAGATGAAGGCCGAGAGACCCAGTACTTC.

The J gene is TRBJ2-1, the V gene TRBV11-2; TRBD2 matches 9 bases. The junction had 11 bases not matched to a gene; V was cut back by 5 bases and J by 9 bases. This CDR3 region has 15 residues. Germline assignment: CDR1 SGHAT and CDR2 FQNNGV. CDR3 nucleotides: TGTGCCAGCAGCCTGGCCGGGCCTAGCGGGGCTGAGCAGTTCTTC. This sequence encodes CASSLAGPSGAEQFF.

The chain uses TRBV7-2 and TRBJ2-1, with D uncertain. This CDR3 is built from 13 residues. CDR1 is SGHTA and CDR2 is FQGNSA in the germline V gene. V was clipped by 2 bases and J by 4 bases, with 6 bases between them. The CDR3 sequence: CASSLNYYNEQFF. DNA of the CDR3: TGTGCCAGCAGCTTAAACTATTACAATGAGCAGTTCTTC.

The J gene is TRBJ2-5, the V gene TRBV5-1, with 11 positions matching TRBD1. The CDR3 extends over 14 amino acids. Germline CDR1 reads SGHRS; CDR2 reads YFSETQ. V lost 4 bases and J lost 5; bases outside the gene matches: 4. In nucleotides, the CDR3 is TGCGCCAGCAGCGGACAGGGGGCGAGTGAGACCCAGTACTTC. Its translation is CASSGQGASETQYF.

The chain employs TRBV5-6 and TRBJ2-1; the D is unclear. The V end lost 2 bases, the J end lost 3 bases, and 9 bases lay between the germline ends. The CDR3 is 14 amino acids. The germline gives CDR1 SGHDT, CDR2 YYEEEE. The CDR3 is CASSFTSFYNEQFF. CDR3 bases: TGTGCCAGCAGCTTCACCTCCTTCTACAATGAGCAGTTCTTC.

The chain employs TRBV19 and TRBJ2-7; 7 bases align to TRBD2. Germline lookup yields CDR1 LNHDA and CDR2 SQIVND (reference sequence). CDR3 length: 13 residues. V shed 5 bases and J 4 bases; nucleotides not matched to a gene: 5. CDR3 amino acids: CASSAGVIYEQYF. The CDR3 bases are TGTGCCAGTAGTGCGGGAGTAATATACGAGCAGTACTTC.

The chain joins TRBV9 to TRBJ1-2; D not certain. The V and J ends lost 3 bases and 4 bases respectively, with 16 bases between them. The CDR3 spans 15 residues. Germline lookup yields CDR1 SGDLS and CDR2 YYNGEE. The CDR3 bases are TGTGCCAGCAGCGAACAGCGGGATCATCCCTATGGCTACACCTTC. Encoded protein: CASSEQRDHPYGYTF.

This clone was counted only a few times. The chain uses TRBV30 and TRBJ2-7, with TRBD2 matching over 15 bases. Per germline, CDR1 GTSNPN and CDR2 SVGIG (reference sequence). This CDR3 region has 16 residues. V was clipped by 2 bases and J by 6 bases; unmatched bases: 8. The CDR3: CAWSLGLAGGRPEQYF. CDR3 DNA sequence: TGTGCCTGGAGTTTGGGACTAGCGGGAGGCCGGCCCGAGCAGTACTTC.

This rearrangement joins TRBV5-6 to TRBJ2-1; 7 bases line up with TRBD2. J was trimmed by 4 bases and V by 0 bases; bases with no gene match: 7. The CDR3 loop spans 16 amino acids. CDR1 and CDR2 (germline): SGHDT, YYEEEE. The CDR3 DNA sequence: TGTGCCAGCAGCTTGGATTTGGCTAGCGGTTACAATGAGCAGTTCTTC. Translated: CASSLDLASGYNEQFF.

This clone appeared a few times. Because it lacks the conserved phenylalanine or tryptophan at the end, this CDR3 is likely a read error. Because the CDR3's place on the DNA is in doubt, the DNA is left out and the CDR3 is given as listed by TCRdb. The chain is built from TRBV6-1 and TRBJ1-2. The V gene's germline CDR1 is MNHNS and CDR2 SASEGT. The CDR3 region is 10 residues in length, termini included. Here the CDR3 reads CASSEAREDV.